The 25 T cell receptor beta chains listed next were all sequenced from one sample in a study of blood T cell repertoires in COVID-19. TCRdb keeps only in-frame clones here, not all; method: immunoSEQ multiplex PCR. This sample has some 150,000 clones, with 81% found just once. Sequenced: peripheral blood. The receptors derive from a woman aged 60-75 years with active or convalescent COVID-19.

The sample holds one count of this clone. The J gene is TRBJ1-2, the V gene TRBV5-1; D is undetermined. This CDR3 contains 15 residues. Germline CDR1 reads SGHRS; CDR2 reads YFSETQ. V lost 0 bases and J 4 bases, leaving 13 bases between the germline ends. CDR3: CASSLGPEILYGYTF. The CDR3 DNA is TGCGCCAGCAGCTTGGGACCGGAGATACTCTATGGCTACACCTTC.

The chain has TRBV28 and TRBJ2-4; TRBD2 matches at 8 bases. This CDR3 is 18 amino acids long. V was pared by 2 bases and J by 0 bases, with 9 bases of the junction left unmatched. The germline V gene has CDR1 MDHEN and CDR2 SYDVKM. The CDR3 region is CASSLGRGGGLAKNIQYF. The CDR3 DNA reads TGTGCCAGCAGTTTAGGACGGGGCGGGGGGCTAGCCAAAAACATTCAGTACTTC.

With respect to this clone: The limits of the CDR3 on the DNA are not certain, so only TCRdb's listed CDR3 is given. The chain has TRBV6-2 or TRBV6-3 and TRBJ1-3. From its first to its last residue, the CDR3 has 15 amino acids. From germline, CDR1 is MNHEY and CDR2 SVGEGT. CDR3 loop: CASSSSEGSGNTIYF.

V gene TRBV15 combines with J gene TRBJ2-7; 8 nucleotides line up with TRBD1. The germline V gene encodes CDR1 LNHNV and CDR2 YYDKDF (reference sequence). Trimming cost V 2 bases and J 7 bases; bases outside gene matches: 13. CDR3 size: 16 residues. This CDR3 reads CATSRSETGDIKEQYF. In nucleotides, the CDR3 is TGTGCCACCAGCAGATCTGAGACAGGGGATATTAAGGAGCAGTACTTC.

The rearrangement uses TRBV7-8 and TRBJ1-3; possible D gene TRBD1, 5 bases. The CDR3 contains 14 residues. The germline CDR1 and CDR2 sequences are SGHVS and FQNEAQ. V dropped 2 bases and J dropped 3 bases, with 8 bases sitting between them. CDR3 residues: CASSLSGNGNTIYF. In DNA, the CDR3 is TGTGCCAGCAGCTTATCAGGGAATGGAAACACCATATATTTT.

The rearrangement links TRBV2 to TRBJ1-2, with 9 bases that match TRBD1. Losses at the gene ends were 6 bases for V and 2 bases for J; bases not matched to a gene: 4. This CDR3 is built from 14 residues. Looked up from germline, CDR1 is SNHLY and CDR2 is FYNNEI. The CDR3 spells CASRAGTGNYGYTF. The CDR3 DNA sequence: TGTGCCAGCAGGGCCGGGACAGGGAACTATGGCTACACCTTC. Drawing the rest from reference TRBV2 and TRBJ1-2, the complete variable domain is EPEVTQTPSHQVTQMGQEVILRCVPISNHLYFYWYRQILGQKVEFLVSFYNNEISEKSEIFDDQFSVERPDGSNFTLKIRSTKLEDSAMYFCASRAGTGNYGYTFGSGTRLTVV.

The V and J genes are TRBV6-5 and TRBJ2-7; 8 bases are a match to TRBD1. Germline assignment: CDR1 MNHEY and CDR2 SVGAGI. The V segment lost 6 bases and the J segment 4 bases; nucleotides outside the gene matches: 8. There are 14 residues in the CDR3. CDR3 amino acids: CASRLGQGQYEQYF. CDR3 nucleotide sequence: TGTGCCAGCAGGCTTGGACAGGGTCAGTACGAGCAGTACTTC.

The V and J genes are TRBV4-2 and TRBJ2-2, with D possibly being TRBD2 (5 bases). The CDR3 loop spans 13 amino acids. Per the germline V gene, CDR1 is LGHNA and CDR2 is YNFKEQ. The ends were cut back, 4 bases at V and 7 bases at J, with 10 bases in the middle. CDR3 amino acids: CASSPRGYGELFF. CDR3 DNA: TGTGCCAGCAGCCCTCGAGGGTACGGGGAGCTGTTTTTT.

The V and J genes are TRBV19 and TRBJ1-1; D unresolved. This CDR3 spans 13 amino acids. The V end was cut by 3 bases, the J end by 1 base, with 6 bases between. CDR1 and CDR2 (germline): LNHDA, SQIVND (reference sequence). The CDR3, as DNA: TGTGCCAGTAGTATTTCCGGGAACACTGAAGCTTTCTTT. It is translated as CASSISGNTEAFF.

The chain combines TRBV6-1 with TRBJ1-2; D remains ambiguous. Germline V gene data show CDR1 as MNHNS and CDR2 as SASEGT. The CDR3 runs to 16 residues. The ends were cut back, 0 bases at V and 4 bases at J, with 15 bases in the middle. The CDR3 reads CASSEALGFSSYGYTF. The CDR3, as DNA: TGTGCCAGCAGTGAAGCGCTCGGGTTTTCGTCCTATGGCTACACCTTC.

The sample holds a few counts of this clone. The gene calls are TRBV5-5 and TRBJ2-5; TRBD1 aligns across 9 bases. J gave up 5 bases and V 2 bases, and 13 bases lay outside the gene matches. CDR3 length: 17 amino acids. In germline, CDR1 is SGHKS, CDR2 YYEKEE (reference sequence). The DNA for the CDR3 is TGTGCCAGCAGCTTCCAGCCCGGGACAGGGAGGCGGGAGACCCAGTACTTC. It specifies CASSFQPGTGRRETQYF. Variable domain in full (rest from reference TRBV5-5 and TRBJ2-5): DAGVTQSPTHLIKTRGQQVTLRCSPISGHKSVSWYQQVLGQGPQFIFQYYEKEERGRGNFPDRFSARQFPNYSSELNVNALLLGDSALYLCASSFQPGTGRRETQYFGPGTRLLVL.

The genes are TRBV27 and TRBJ2-7; 9 nucleotides align to TRBD2. This CDR3 is 16 amino acids long. The V segment lost 6 bases and the J segment 6 bases; nucleotides outside the gene matches: 15. Germline CDR1 and CDR2: MNHEY and SMNVEV (reference sequence). Here the CDR3 reads CASSPTLSGRPLEQYF. The DNA of the CDR3 is TGTGCCAGCAGCCCCACTCTCAGCGGGAGGCCCCTCGAGCAGTACTTC.

The chain carries TRBV19 and TRBJ1-1; D gene unclear. Germline CDR1 and CDR2: LNHDA and SQIVND (reference sequence). The CDR3 sequence is 15 residues long. The germline V and J ends were trimmed by 7 bases and 0 bases, with 15 bases remaining between them. CDR3 in DNA: TGTGCCAGTACCTCATGGGCAGAGATGAACACTGAAGCTTTCTTT. It specifies CASTSWAEMNTEAFF.

The genes are TRBV5-4 and TRBJ2-1; TRBD2 aligns across 11 bases. The junction had 4 bases not matched to a gene; V was cut back by 4 bases and J by 1 base. The length of the CDR3 is 16 residues. CDR1 and CDR2 (germline): SGHNT, YYREEE (reference sequence). CDR3 in amino acids: CASSLSGGASYNEQFF. The CDR3, as DNA: TGTGCCAGCAGCCTTAGCGGGGGGGCGTCCTACAATGAGCAGTTCTTC.

The chain couples TRBV5-1 to TRBJ1-1; TRBD1 might be the D (6 bases). Trimming left V 4 bases short and J 4 bases short, with 17 bases between. This CDR3 has 15 residues. CDR1 SGHRS and CDR2 YFSETQ come from the germline V gene. The CDR3 region is CASSDQQGVGTEAFF. CDR3 DNA sequence: TGCGCCAGCAGCGACCAACAGGGTGTCGGCACTGAAGCTTTCTTT.

The chain has TRBV2 and TRBJ2-1; 9 bases agree with TRBD2. The CDR3 is 15 amino acids. The V gene's germline CDR1 is SNHLY and CDR2 FYNNEI. J gave up 6 bases and V 6 bases, and 9 bases lay outside the gene matches. CDR3 sequence: CASRRAGGAGNEQFF. Written as DNA, the CDR3 is TGTGCCAGCAGAAGGGCGGGGGGGGCCGGCAATGAGCAGTTCTTC.

The rearrangement uses TRBV6-5 and TRBJ2-7; 11 nucleotides line up with TRBD2. With V trimmed by 6 bases and J by 7 bases, 11 bases remained unmatched. Germline lookup yields CDR1 MNHEY and CDR2 SVGAGI. The CDR3 has 15 amino acids. CDR3 region: CASSPTSGDPKEQYV. The CDR3 region has the DNA TGTGCCAGCAGCCCGACTAGCGGGGACCCTAAGGAGCAGTACGTC.

The rearrangement uses TRBV30 and TRBJ2-1, with TRBD2 matching 11 bases. V was pared by 1 base and J by 0 bases, with 11 bases of the junction left unmatched. Germline CDR1 and CDR2: GTSNPN and SVGIG (reference sequence). The CDR3 contains 19 residues. The CDR3 sequence: CAWSGGLADSRSSYNEQFF. The CDR3 coding sequence is TGTGCCTGGAGTGGGGGACTAGCGGACTCTAGGAGCTCCTACAATGAGCAGTTCTTC.

This clone was seen only once. The rearrangement joins TRBV7-2 to TRBJ2-3; a possible D gene is TRBD1 (5 bases). The length of the CDR3 is 12 residues. CDR1 and CDR2 (germline): SGHTA, FQGNSA. The V end was cut by 4 bases, the J end by 8 bases, with 10 bases between. The CDR3 DNA sequence: TGTGCCAGCAGCTCCTTTCAGGGTACGCAGTATTTT. It specifies CASSSFQGTQYF.

This chain links TRBV18 with TRBJ2-5, with D uncertain. The CDR3 sequence is 14 residues long. V was shortened by 3 bases and J by 3 bases, with 11 bases between the two germline ends. CDR1 is KGHSH, CDR2 LQKENI, per germline. CDR3 DNA: TGTGCCAGCTCACCTAACATACTAAAAGAGACCCAGTACTTC. It translates to CASSPNILKETQYF.

The rearrangement joins TRBV11-2 to TRBJ2-1; D is unresolved. The CDR3 totals 19 residues. Trimming cost V 5 bases and J 0 bases, with 23 bases left between them. Germline-derived CDR1 and CDR2 are SGHAT and FQNNGV. The CDR3 here is CASSPYPRLIRSSYNEQFF. CDR3 in DNA: TGTGCCAGCAGCCCGTATCCCCGGCTTATACGGAGCTCCTACAATGAGCAGTTCTTC.

This chain connects TRBV5-1 to TRBJ2-7, with 12 positions matching TRBD2. Trimming removed 1 base from V and 6 bases from J; junction bases left unmatched: 2. Germline V gene sequence: CDR1 SGHRS, CDR2 YFSETQ. The CDR3 sequence is 14 residues long. This chain's CDR3 is CASSLTSGGSEQYV. The CDR3, as DNA: TGCGCCAGCAGCTTGACTAGCGGGGGGTCCGAGCAGTACGTC.

The genes are TRBV15 and TRBJ1-1; tentative D call: TRBD1 (6 bases). Trimming removed 4 bases from V and 0 bases from J, with 21 bases in between. CDR1 is LNHNV, CDR2 YYDKDF, per germline (reference sequence). CDR3 length: 18 amino acids. The CDR3: CATSTTRGGRYMNTEAFF. CDR3 DNA sequence: TGTGCCACCAGCACGACACGGGGGGGCAGATATATGAACACTGAAGCTTTCTTT.

This chain uses TRBV28 with TRBJ2-3, with 11 nucleotides matching TRBD2. V lost 5 bases to trimming and J lost 4 bases; unmatched junction nucleotides: 5. CDR1 and CDR2 (germline): MDHEN, SYDVKM. The CDR3 length is 15 residues. The CDR3 nucleotides read TGTGCCAGCAGTCTAGCGGGAGGCAGGTCAGATACGCAGTATTTT. Translation gives CASSLAGGRSDTQYF.

The rearrangement uses TRBV15 and TRBJ2-1, with TRBD1 identical over 12 bases. Germline CDR1 reads LNHNV; CDR2 reads YYDKDF (reference sequence). The CDR3 extends over 16 amino acids. J lost 8 bases, V lost 1 base, and 6 bases had no gene match. The DNA for the CDR3 is TGTGCCACCAGCAGAGTATGGGACAGGGGGCTACATGAGCAGTTCTTC. Its protein product is CATSRVWDRGLHEQFF.